The clone carrying this T cell receptor beta chain was detected ten times or more. Each CDR3 protein gets one entry after TCRdb re-called the PCR reads with MiXCR. The sample lists approximately 90,000 distinct CDR3 sequences, approximately 22% occurring once. Sorted inputs of roughly 20,000 to 1,000,000 cells, with 10%, 30% or 50% RNA, yielded naive CD8 libraries. Naive CD8 T cell sorting was performed on the CD8+CD4-CCR7+CD45RA+ phenotype. The data were taken from a study of molecular identifiers for immune sequencing clone quantification. V lost 2 bases and J 0 bases, leaving 11 bases between the germline ends. The CDR3 length is 16 residues. Germline lookup yields CDR1 MDHEN and CDR2 SYDVKM.

The sequencing input was naive CD8+ T cells from blood, with Jurkat cell RNA spiked in. Subset specified: FACS-sorted CD8+CD4-CCR7+CD45RA+ naive T cells. This receptor was obtained from a human donor in good health. Some libraries in this study had Jurkat cell RNA spiked in. V is TRBV28 and J is TRBJ2-1, with D tentatively TRBD2 (6 bases). CDR3 nucleotide sequence: TGTGCCAGCAGTTTAGGGGCGGGGAGCTCCTACAATGAGCAGTTCTTC. Translated, it gives CASSLGAGSSYNEQFF.